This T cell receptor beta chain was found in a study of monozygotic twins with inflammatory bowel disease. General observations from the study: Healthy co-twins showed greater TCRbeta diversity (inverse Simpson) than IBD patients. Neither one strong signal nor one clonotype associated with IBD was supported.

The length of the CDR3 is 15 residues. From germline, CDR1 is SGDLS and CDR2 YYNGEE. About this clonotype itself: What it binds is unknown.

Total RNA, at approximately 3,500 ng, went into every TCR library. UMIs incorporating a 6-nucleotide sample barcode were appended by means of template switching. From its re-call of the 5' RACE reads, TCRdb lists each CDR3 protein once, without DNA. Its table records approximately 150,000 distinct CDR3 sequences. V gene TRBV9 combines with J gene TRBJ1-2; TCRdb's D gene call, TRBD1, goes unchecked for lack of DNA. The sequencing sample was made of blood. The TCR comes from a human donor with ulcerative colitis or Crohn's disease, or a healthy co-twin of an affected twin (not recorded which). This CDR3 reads CASSVGSLWGKGYTF.